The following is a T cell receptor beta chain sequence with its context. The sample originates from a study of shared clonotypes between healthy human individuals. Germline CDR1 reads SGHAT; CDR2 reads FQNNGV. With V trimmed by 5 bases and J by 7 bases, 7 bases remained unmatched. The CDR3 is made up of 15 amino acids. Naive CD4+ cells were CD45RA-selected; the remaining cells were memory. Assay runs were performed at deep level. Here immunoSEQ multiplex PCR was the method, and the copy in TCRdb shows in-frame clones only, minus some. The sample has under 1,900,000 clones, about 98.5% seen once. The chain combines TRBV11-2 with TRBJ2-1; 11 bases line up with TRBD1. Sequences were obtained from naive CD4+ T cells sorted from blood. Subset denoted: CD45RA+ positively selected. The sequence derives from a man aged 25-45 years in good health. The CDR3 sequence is CASSPGTGGSNEQFF. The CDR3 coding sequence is TGTGCCAGCAGCCCCGGGACAGGGGGTTCAAATGAGCAGTTCTTC.